Each of the 9 T cell receptor beta chains below was sequenced from the same sample in a study of CD8 T cells in ankylosing spondylitis. TCRdb independently ran MiXCR on the 5' RACE reads; one entry per CDR3 protein. The sample lists roughly 130,000 distinct CDR3 sequences; more than 6.5% were seen once. The source material was blood, either unsorted or a sorted T cell fraction (not recorded which). These receptors originate from a male donor with ankylosing spondylitis or in good health (not recorded which).

In its sample, this clonotype was seen a few times. The chain employs TRBV28 and TRBJ2-2; D unresolved. The V gene lost 9 bases and the J gene lost 2 bases, with 13 bases spanning the gap. Germline CDR1 MDHEN, CDR2 SYDVKM. The CDR3 covers 14 residues. CDR3 in amino acids: CASSQEINTGELFF. The CDR3 DNA is TGTGCCAGTTCGCAGGAGATAAACACCGGGGAGCTGTTTTTT.

This clonotype was seen at least ten times. The DNA for the CDR3 is TGCAGTGCTAGAGACGACAGGGTCGACCCCCAGCAGTACTTC. It is translated as CSARDDRVDPQQYF. The rearrangement uses TRBV20-1 and TRBJ2-7, with TRBD1 identical over 7 bases. The V gene's germline CDR1 is DFQATT and CDR2 SNEGSKA (reference sequence). This CDR3 contains 14 residues. The V and J ends lost 0 bases and 8 bases, in that order; junction bases with no gene match: 10.

This clonotype was observed at least ten times. The chain has TRBV7-2 and TRBJ2-3; D call uncertain. V was trimmed by 0 bases and J by 1 base, leaving 11 bases between them. The CDR3 length is 16 residues. CDR1 and CDR2 from the germline V gene are SGHTA and FQGNSA. The CDR3 nucleotides are TGTGCCAGCAGCTTAGCCCTGGTTGGTGGCACAGATACGCAGTATTTT. This gives the protein CASSLALVGGTDTQYF.

This clonotype was recorded many times. This chain connects TRBV5-1 to TRBJ2-7, with D maybe TRBD1 (6 bases). CDR3 length: 14 residues. V lost 4 bases and J lost 1, with 12 bases in between. The germline CDR1 and CDR2 sequences are SGHRS and YFSETQ. The CDR3 DNA reads TGCGCCAGCAGCCCCCGACAGGCTTCCTACGAGCAGTACTTC. This gives the protein CASSPRQASYEQYF.

In this sample, this clonotype turned up many times. This chain joins TRBV12-3 or TRBV12-4 and TRBJ1-5; D might be TRBD1 (5 bases). The V end lost 8 bases, the J end lost 5 bases, and 16 bases lay between the germline ends. This CDR3 spans 14 amino acids. The CDR3 DNA is TGTGCCAGCGGAGATGACAGCTCACATCAGCCCCAGCATTTT. Protein product: CASGDDSSHQPQHF.

Many counts were recorded for this clonotype. The chain links TRBV28 to TRBJ2-7, with TRBD1 matching over 7 bases. The CDR3 is 15 amino acids. Germline CDR1 MDHEN, CDR2 SYDVKM. The junction had 9 bases not matched to a gene; V was cut back by 6 bases and J by 1 base. This chain's CDR3 is CASRISGQPSYEQYF. CDR3 sequence (DNA): TGTGCCAGCAGAATTTCGGGACAGCCGTCCTACGAGCAGTACTTC.

This clonotype has more than one count but fewer than ten. The rearrangement links TRBV5-1 to TRBJ2-7; D perhaps matches TRBD1 (6 bases). CDR1 and CDR2 from the germline V gene are SGHRS and YFSETQ. CDR3 length: 14 amino acids. Trimming shortened V by 0 bases and J by 2 bases, and 9 bases separated the two germline ends. The DNA of the CDR3 is TGCGCCAGCAGCTTGGAGCAGGGGCCCTACGAGCAGTACTTC. This sequence encodes CASSLEQGPYEQYF.

This clonotype was counted ten times or more. The chain carries TRBV10-3 and TRBJ1-2; 9 positions match TRBD1. The CDR3 runs 16 residues. The ends lost 6 bases at V and 4 bases at J; junction bases unmatched: 12. Germline lookup yields CDR1 ENHRY and CDR2 SYGVKD. The CDR3 reads CAIRAGQGIWGYGYTF. CDR3 sequence (DNA): TGTGCCATCAGAGCGGGACAGGGCATATGGGGCTATGGCTACACCTTC.

The chain uses TRBV14 and TRBJ2-2; no definite D call. CDR1 is SGHDN, CDR2 FVKESK, per germline. Trimming stripped 0 bases from V and 3 bases from J, with 2 bases between. The CDR3 loop spans 13 amino acids. The CDR3 spells CASSQDDTGELFF. The CDR3 DNA reads as TGTGCCAGCAGCCAAGACGACACCGGGGAGCTGTTTTTT.